One and the same sample provided the 20 T cell receptor beta chains below, sequenced in a study of graft-versus-host responses after intestinal transplantation. Here immunoSEQ multiplex PCR was the method, and the copy in TCRdb shows in-frame clones only, minus some. The sample holds about 120,000 clones, approximately 90% seen once. Their cognate antigens are unknown. The specimen was unstimulated CD4+ T cells sorted from spleen or lymph node cells, collected before intestinal transplant. These receptors were taken from a human donor who received an intestinal transplant.

V and J are TRBV7-2 and TRBJ2-2; a weak D match, TRBD1 (5 bases). CDR1 is SGHTA and CDR2 is FQGNSA in the germline V gene. The CDR3 has 17 residues. The V end lost 3 bases, the J end lost 6 bases, and 20 bases lay between the germline ends. The CDR3 spells CASSFQSRLRGSGELFF. CDR3 bases: TGTGCCAGCAGCTTTCAGTCCCGCCTAAGGGGTTCCGGGGAGCTGTTTTTT.

The CDR3 region has the DNA TGCAGTGCTAGACAGAATGAAAAACTGTTTTTT. Translated, it gives CSARQNEKLFF. The chain has TRBV20-1 and TRBJ1-4; D is unresolved. Germline CDR1 is DFQATT and CDR2 is SNEGSKA (reference sequence). Trimming removed 2 bases from V and 5 bases from J, with 3 bases in between. The CDR3 totals 11 residues.

Only one count was recorded for this clone. V gene TRBV7-9 combines with J gene TRBJ1-2, with a weak D call TRBD1 (5 bases). The V gene's germline CDR1 is SEHNR and CDR2 FQNEAQ (reference sequence). V shed 1 base and J shed 6 bases, with 12 bases lying between them. This CDR3 contains 14 residues. CDR3 bases: TGTGCCAGCAGCTTAGGACAGCCTATCCATGGCTACACCTTC. It translates to CASSLGQPIHGYTF.

This clone has a single count. The rearrangement links TRBV5-1 to TRBJ1-3; D remains unclear. The CDR3 is made up of 16 amino acids. Germline-derived CDR1 and CDR2 are SGHRS and YFSETQ. V shed 0 bases and J shed 0 bases, with 10 bases lying between them. The CDR3 DNA reads TGCGCCAGCAGCTTGGGGGCCGCAGTCTCTGGAAACACCATATATTTT. Translating it yields CASSLGAAVSGNTIYF.

The rearrangement links TRBV6-1 to TRBJ2-7, with TRBD2 matching 16 bases. This CDR3 has 19 amino acids. Losses at the gene ends were 4 bases for V and 2 bases for J; bases not matched to a gene: 11. The V gene's germline CDR1 is MNHNS and CDR2 SASEGT. CDR3 protein: CASSVEGGTSGRVPYEQYF. Here the CDR3 DNA reads TGTGCCAGCAGTGTAGAGGGGGGGACTAGCGGGAGGGTACCCTACGAGCAGTACTTC.

V usage is TRBV7-6 and J usage is TRBJ1-3; 9 nucleotides match TRBD1. The germline gives CDR1 SGHVS, CDR2 FNYEAQ. J gave up 12 bases and V 0 bases, and 12 bases lay outside the gene matches. This CDR3 comprises 16 residues. The CDR3 loop is CASSLAELTGGSDIYF. In nucleotides, the CDR3 is TGTGCCAGCAGCTTAGCCGAGTTAACAGGGGGCTCAGACATATATTTT.

V usage is TRBV27 and J usage is TRBJ2-7; TRBD2 matches 7 bases. Losses at the gene ends were 8 bases for V and 1 base for J; bases not matched to a gene: 5. CDR1 is MNHEY, CDR2 SMNVEV, per germline (reference sequence). The CDR3 sequence is 13 residues long. In DNA, the CDR3 is TGTGCCAGCGGTGGGAGGGTTTCCTACGAGCAGTACTTC. Encoded protein: CASGGRVSYEQYF.

This chain joins TRBV2 and TRBJ1-1, with 7 bases matching TRBD1. Germline V gene sequence: CDR1 SNHLY, CDR2 FYNNEI. This CDR3 is 15 amino acids long. J lost 0 bases, V lost 6 bases, and 7 bases had no gene match. The CDR3 region is CASRYRQGLNTEAFF. CDR3 sequence (DNA): TGTGCCAGCAGATATCGACAGGGACTGAACACTGAAGCTTTCTTT. The whole variable domain, filled in from reference TRBV2 and TRBJ1-1, reads EPEVTQTPSHQVTQMGQEVILRCVPISNHLYFYWYRQILGQKVEFLVSFYNNEISEKSEIFDDQFSVERPDGSNFTLKIRSTKLEDSAMYFCASRYRQGLNTEAFFGQGTRLTVV.

The CDR3 region is CARTGTGSVSTF. The CDR3, as DNA: TGTGCCAGGACCGGGACTGGATCGGTTTCCACCTTC. V and J are TRBV6-5 and TRBJ1-2, with D possibly being TRBD1 (5 bases). The CDR3 sequence is 12 residues long. V lost 9 bases and J 13 bases, leaving 21 bases between the germline ends. Germline assignment: CDR1 MNHEY and CDR2 SVGAGI.

The chain couples TRBV7-2 to TRBJ1-1, with D possibly TRBD1 on 6 matching bases. There are 13 residues in the CDR3. Germline V gene data show CDR1 as SGHTA and CDR2 as FQGNSA. Trimming cost V 5 bases and J 2 bases, with 9 bases left between them. CDR3 sequence reads: CASSEGGNTEAFF. CDR3 in DNA: TGTGCCAGCAGCGAAGGGGGAAACACTGAAGCTTTCTTT.

This chain uses TRBV11-2 with TRBJ1-1, with TRBD1 as a possible D gene (5 bases). The CDR3 length is 15 residues. Trimming took 4 bases from V and 4 from J, leaving 16 bases between them. Germline V gene data show CDR1 as SGHAT and CDR2 as FQNNGV. This CDR3 is CASSSNGGRTTEAFF. The CDR3 nucleotides read TGTGCCAGCAGCTCGAACGGGGGACGAACCACTGAAGCTTTCTTT.

This chain's CDR3 is CASSLRGGTSYGEQYF. For the CDR3, the DNA is TGTGCCAGCAGCTTAAGAGGCGGTACTAGTTATGGGGAGCAGTACTTC. The chain employs TRBV7-9 and TRBJ2-7, with D possibly matching TRBD2 (5 bases). V shed 2 bases and J shed 7 bases, with 21 bases lying between them. The germline V gene has CDR1 SEHNR and CDR2 FQNEAQ (reference sequence). The CDR3 sequence is 16 residues long.

The chain joins TRBV19 to TRBJ2-7; 8 bases fit TRBD1. Trimming at V came to 3 bases and at J to 5 bases, leaving 3 bases not matched to a gene. CDR3 length equals 13 residues. Germline lookup yields CDR1 LNHDA and CDR2 SQIVND (reference sequence). The CDR3 DNA reads as TGTGCCAGTAGTATCGCACAGGGGGACGAGCAGTACTTC. Its protein product is CASSIAQGDEQYF.

The chain employs TRBV6-6 and TRBJ1-6; D gene uncertain. Germline-derived CDR1 and CDR2 are MNHNY and SVGAGI (reference sequence). The length of the CDR3 is 15 residues. Trimming took 2 bases from V and 6 from J, leaving 11 bases between them. CDR3 sequence (DNA): TGTGCCAGCAGTTACGGGCAGGACTTTAATTCACCCCTCCACTTT. The encoded protein is CASSYGQDFNSPLHF.

V and J are TRBV4-2 and TRBJ2-1; a weak D match, TRBD2 (5 bases). The V end lost 5 bases, the J end lost 0 bases, and 14 bases lay between the germline ends. Germline V gene data show CDR1 as LGHNA and CDR2 as YNFKEQ. The CDR3 loop spans 16 amino acids. The CDR3 sequence: CASSVSRASSYNEQFF. CDR3 nucleotide sequence: TGTGCCAGCAGCGTCTCGCGGGCCAGCTCCTACAATGAGCAGTTCTTC.

This clone occurred once. The chain employs TRBV7-2 and TRBJ1-1; D uncertain. CDR1 and CDR2 (germline): SGHTA, FQGNSA. The CDR3 spans 14 residues. Trimming left V 4 bases short and J 11 bases short, with 20 bases between. The CDR3: CASSSGLIYTGAFF. CDR3 in DNA: TGTGCCAGCAGCTCCGGACTAATCTATACCGGGGCTTTCTTT.

The rearrangement joins TRBV5-4 to TRBJ2-5; 7 bases line up with TRBD2. This CDR3 spans 13 amino acids. J lost 2 bases, V lost 5 bases, and 3 bases had no gene match. CDR1 SGHNT and CDR2 YYREEE come from the germline V gene (reference sequence). The CDR3 is CASSRAGQETQYF. CDR3 coding DNA: TGTGCCAGCAGTCGAGCGGGACAAGAGACCCAGTACTTC.

The J gene is TRBJ2-5, the V gene TRBV28, with 12 positions matching TRBD2. Germline CDR1 and CDR2: MDHEN and SYDVKM. The CDR3 spans 16 residues. V gave up 3 bases and J gave up 6 bases; unmatched junction bases: 8. CDR3 loop: CASSFYGTSGFKTQYF. CDR3 bases: TGTGCCAGCAGTTTTTACGGGACTAGCGGGTTTAAGACCCAGTACTTC.

CDR3 DNA: TGTGCCAGCAGCTACGAGACAGGGAGATCCTACAATGAGCAGTTCTTC. It yields the protein CASSYETGRSYNEQFF. This chain links TRBV7-8 with TRBJ2-1, with TRBD1 matching over 7 bases. The CDR3 is 16 amino acids. Germline V gene lookup returns CDR1 SGHVS and CDR2 FQNEAQ. Germline trimming cut 4 bases from V and 1 base from J; bases unmatched to any gene: 7. The full variable domain, its missing parts supplied by reference TRBV7-8 and TRBJ2-1, is GAGVSQSPRYKVAKRGQDVALRCDPISGHVSLFWYQQALGQGPEFLTYFQNEAQLDKSGLPSDRFFAERPEGSVSTLKIQRTQQEDSAVYLCASSYETGRSYNEQFFGPGTRLTVL.

The chain couples TRBV28 to TRBJ2-7; 13 bases are a match to TRBD2. This CDR3 has 19 residues. CDR1 MDHEN and CDR2 SYDVKM come from the germline V gene. V gave up 5 bases and J gave up 4 bases; unmatched junction bases: 17. In DNA, the CDR3 is TGTGCCAGCAGTCCCCTAATTGCTACTAGCGGGAGGGCCCCATACGAGCAGTACTTC. Translated, it gives CASSPLIATSGRAPYEQYF.